This entry lists 18 T cell receptor beta chains sequenced from one sample in a study of identical twins (dated by TCRdb to the mid-2010s). Library method: 5' RACE. Sequencing was carried out with an Illumina HiSeq 2000. The public reads were run again by TCRdb, first through fastp at Q25 and then through MiXCR, and only productive beta chains were kept. Identical CDR3 proteins give one entry, which carries the most common genes and DNA. In all, the sample holds roughly 630,000 distinct CDR3 sequences, and around 7.4% of those were seen once. Around 1.6% of the sample comes from the top ten. These data were also reused for a study on yellow fever vaccine responses in identical twins.

Sequenced material: PBMCs. The origin of the receptors is a woman between 18 and 29 years old in good health.

Many counts were recorded for this clonotype. The rearrangement links TRBV24-1 to TRBJ2-1; perhaps TRBD2 as D (7 bases). The V and J ends lost 5 bases and 6 bases respectively, with 13 bases between them. This CDR3 comprises 14 residues. Germline V gene data show CDR1 as KGHDR and CDR2 as SFDVKD. The CDR3 sequence: CATSGTGGPNEQFF. CDR3 sequence (DNA): TGTGCCACCAGTGGGACCGGGGGGCCCAATGAGCAGTTCTTC.

This clonotype was counted ten times or more. The CDR3 DNA sequence: TGTGCCAGCAGAATTGGGACAGACTCTTCACCCCTCCACTTT. Translating it yields CASRIGTDSSPLHF. This chain links TRBV12-3 or TRBV12-4 with TRBJ1-6, with 7 positions matching TRBD1. After removal of 6 bases from V and 9 bases from J, the junction contained 8 bases not matched to a gene. The CDR3 sequence is 14 residues long.

V gene TRBV3-1 combines with J gene TRBJ2-6, with TRBD2 identical over 7 bases. J lost 4 bases, V lost 3 bases, and 6 bases had no gene match. Germline CDR1 LGHDT, CDR2 YNNKEL (reference sequence). This CDR3 has 16 residues. In DNA, the CDR3 is TGTGCCAGCAGCCAGGCGGGGGAGTACGGGGCCAACGTCCTGACTTTC. Translated: CASSQAGEYGANVLTF.

On this clonotype: This may be a read error: a much more frequent sequence differs by one nucleotide. V is TRBV6-5 and J is TRBJ1-4; D is possibly TRBD1 (5 bases). CDR1 and CDR2 from the germline V gene are MNHEY and SVGAGI. This CDR3 contains 15 residues. The CDR3 DNA follows: TGTGCCAGCAGTTCCACGGGACGGAGTAATGAAAAACTGATTTTT. Its translation: CASSSTGRSNEKLIF.

The genes are TRBV5-1 and TRBJ1-4; 11 bases fit TRBD1. The length of the CDR3 is 16 residues. The junction had 6 bases not matched to a gene; V was cut back by 0 bases and J by 8 bases. The germline V gene encodes CDR1 SGHRS and CDR2 YFSETQ. The CDR3 sequence is CASSLAGTGGEEKLFF. The CDR3 nucleotides are TGCGCCAGCAGCTTGGCGGGGACAGGGGGTGAGGAAAAACTGTTTTTT. The full variable domain, completed using reference TRBV5-1 and TRBJ1-4, is KAGVTQTPRYLIKTRGQQVTLSCSPISGHRSVSWYQQTPGQGLQFLFEYFSETQRNKGNFPGRFSGRQFSNSRSEMNVSTLELGDSALYLCASSLAGTGGEEKLFFGSGTQLSVL.

The chain uses TRBV11-3 and TRBJ1-1; a possible D gene is TRBD1 (5 bases). CDR3 length: 17 residues. V lost 5 bases, J lost 1 base, and 20 bases lay in between. Germline-derived CDR1 and CDR2 are SGHNT and YENEEA. CDR3 sequence: CASSLRSPATENTEAFF. In DNA, the CDR3 is TGTGCCAGCAGCCTTAGATCCCCCGCGACAGAGAACACTGAAGCTTTCTTT.

This clonotype showed up just a few times. The gene calls are TRBV27 and TRBJ1-6; the match to TRBD1 covers 8 bases. CDR1 and CDR2 (germline): MNHEY, SMNVEV (reference sequence). Trimming removed 6 bases from V and 8 bases from J; junction bases left unmatched: 9. The CDR3 totals 15 residues. Here the CDR3 DNA reads TGTGCCAGCAGAAAACTCGGACAGGGTCATTCACCCCTCCACTTT. Translation gives CASRKLGQGHSPLHF.

This clonotype was picked up a small number of times. The chain couples TRBV5-1 to TRBJ2-7; 8 positions agree with TRBD2. The CDR3 length is 18 residues. J lost 2 bases, V lost 4 bases, and 17 bases had no gene match. CDR1 is SGHRS and CDR2 is YFSETQ in the germline V gene. The CDR3 loop reads CASSLNNDRAGDPYEQYF. CDR3 in DNA: TGCGCCAGCAGCCTAAACAATGACCGAGCGGGAGACCCCTACGAGCAGTACTTC.

At least ten counts were recorded for this clonotype. The chain uses TRBV2 and TRBJ1-4, with 12 positions matching TRBD1. The CDR3 totals 17 residues. V shed 6 bases and J 7 bases; nucleotides not matched to a gene: 12. Germline V gives CDR1 SNHLY, CDR2 FYNNEI. CDR3 protein: CASSRGTGGGSGEKLFF. The CDR3 coding sequence is TGTGCCAGCAGCCGCGGGACAGGGGGCGGCTCTGGTGAAAAACTGTTTTTT. Filled out from reference TRBV2 and TRBJ1-4, the complete variable domain reads EPEVTQTPSHQVTQMGQEVILRCVPISNHLYFYWYRQILGQKVEFLVSFYNNEISEKSEIFDDQFSVERPDGSNFTLKIRSTKLEDSAMYFCASSRGTGGGSGEKLFFGSGTQLSVL.

This clonotype has ten or more counts. The chain links TRBV12-3 or TRBV12-4 to TRBJ2-7; 7 bases align to TRBD1. This CDR3 has 16 residues. J lost 0 bases, V lost 6 bases, and 11 bases had no gene match. CDR3 protein: CASRPAGTANSYEQYF. CDR3 in DNA: TGTGCCAGCAGACCCGCCGGGACAGCCAACTCCTACGAGCAGTACTTC.

This clonotype was counted a few times. The rearrangement joins TRBV12-3 or TRBV12-4 to TRBJ2-2; possibly TRBD1 for D (5 bases). V dropped 3 bases and J dropped 3 bases, with 14 bases sitting between them. The CDR3 loop spans 16 amino acids. The CDR3 sequence: CASSLTIGVYTGELFF. CDR3 in DNA: TGTGCCAGCAGTTTGACGATAGGGGTTTACACCGGGGAGCTGTTTTTT.

The V and J genes are TRBV7-9 and TRBJ2-7, with 7 bases matching TRBD1. Germline-derived CDR1 and CDR2 are SEHNR and FQNEAQ (reference sequence). V was clipped by 0 bases and J by 5 bases; unmatched bases: 10. The CDR3 consists of 16 residues. CDR3 DNA: TGTGCCAGCAGCTTAGCTTCCGGGACAGCATCGAACGAGCAGTACGTC. It is translated as CASSLASGTASNEQYV.

This clonotype showed up just a few times. The chain links TRBV12-3 or TRBV12-4 to TRBJ1-1, with TRBD1 matching 9 bases. This CDR3 region has 14 residues. V shed 8 bases, J shed 1 base, and the junction held 5 bases outside the gene matches. CDR3 region: CASGTGGANTEAFF. The CDR3, as DNA: TGTGCCAGCGGAACAGGGGGCGCGAACACTGAAGCTTTCTTT.

The gene calls are TRBV25-1 and TRBJ1-1, with D hard to call. Between the trimmed V and J ends, which lost 7 bases and 5 bases, there was a span of 17 bases. CDR3 length: 14 amino acids. Germline CDR1 is MGHDK and CDR2 is SYGVNS. The CDR3, as DNA: TGTGCCAGCACCGAAAACTATCTCGGGACTGAAGCTTTCTTT. Amino acid sequence: CASTENYLGTEAFF.

The chain links TRBV7-9 to TRBJ2-4, with D uncertain. The CDR3 consists of 13 residues. Per germline, CDR1 SEHNR and CDR2 FQNEAQ (reference sequence). V was shortened by 3 bases and J by 0 bases, with 3 bases between the two germline ends. CDR3 region: CASSFAAKNIQYF. The CDR3 DNA is TGTGCCAGCAGCTTCGCAGCCAAAAACATTCAGTACTTC.

This clonotype appeared many times. This chain uses TRBV5-1 with TRBJ2-7; weak D call: TRBD2 (5 bases). CDR3 length: 15 amino acids. V was clipped by 0 bases and J by 3 bases, with 13 bases between them. Germline loops: CDR1 SGHRS, CDR2 YFSETQ. CDR3 in DNA: TGCGCCAGCAGCTTGGTTGTTTCAGGAGGCTACGAGCAGTACTTC. This codes for CASSLVVSGGYEQYF. The complete variable domain, with remaining parts taken from reference TRBV5-1 and TRBJ2-7, reads KAGVTQTPRYLIKTRGQQVTLSCSPISGHRSVSWYQQTPGQGLQFLFEYFSETQRNKGNFPGRFSGRQFSNSRSEMNVSTLELGDSALYLCASSLVVSGGYEQYFGPGTRLTVT.

The table lists this clonotype with many counts. The V call is TRBV29-1, the J call TRBJ2-1; 7 nucleotides match TRBD1. Per the germline V gene, CDR1 is SQVTM and CDR2 is ANQGSEA. V lost 3 bases, J lost 7 bases, and 12 bases stayed unmatched. The CDR3 spans 15 residues. CDR3 sequence reads: CSVDLIRDSSNEQFF. CDR3 DNA sequence: TGCAGCGTTGACTTAATCCGGGACAGTTCTAATGAGCAGTTCTTC.

The sample holds many counts of this clonotype. This chain connects TRBV10-2 to TRBJ1-1, with TRBD1 matching 8 bases. Germline V gene lookup returns CDR1 WSHSY and CDR2 SAAADI. This CDR3 contains 14 residues. Trimming took 6 bases from V and 6 from J; bases not matched to a gene: 9. The CDR3 spells CASRGRTGTAEAFF. The CDR3 nucleotides read TGCGCCAGCAGGGGCCGGACAGGGACGGCTGAAGCTTTCTTT.